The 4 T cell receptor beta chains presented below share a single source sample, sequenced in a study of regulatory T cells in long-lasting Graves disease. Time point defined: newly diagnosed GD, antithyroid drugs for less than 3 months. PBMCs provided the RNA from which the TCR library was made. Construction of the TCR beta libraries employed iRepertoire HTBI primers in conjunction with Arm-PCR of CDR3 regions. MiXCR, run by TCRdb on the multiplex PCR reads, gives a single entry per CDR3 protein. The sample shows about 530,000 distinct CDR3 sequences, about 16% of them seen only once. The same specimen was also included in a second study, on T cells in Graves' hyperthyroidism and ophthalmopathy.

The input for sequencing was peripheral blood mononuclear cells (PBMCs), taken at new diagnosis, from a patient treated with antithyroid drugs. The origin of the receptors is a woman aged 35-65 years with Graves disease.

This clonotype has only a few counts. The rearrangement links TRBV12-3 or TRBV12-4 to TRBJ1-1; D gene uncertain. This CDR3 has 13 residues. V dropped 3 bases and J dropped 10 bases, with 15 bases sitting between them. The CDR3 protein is CASSFGQASGAFF. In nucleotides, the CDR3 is TGTGCCAGCAGTTTCGGTCAGGCCTCGGGAGCTTTCTTT.

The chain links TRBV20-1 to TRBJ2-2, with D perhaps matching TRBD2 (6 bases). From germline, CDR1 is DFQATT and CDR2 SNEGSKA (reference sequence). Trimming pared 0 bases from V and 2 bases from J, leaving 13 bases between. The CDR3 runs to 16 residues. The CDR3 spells CSAREGGGGNTGELFF. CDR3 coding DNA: TGCAGTGCTAGAGAAGGTGGGGGAGGAAACACCGGGGAGCTGTTTTTT.

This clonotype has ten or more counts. The chain's CDR3 is CASRQTSGTGGNYGYTF. The CDR3 bases are TGTGCCAGCAGGCAAACATCCGGGACAGGGGGCAACTATGGCTACACCTTC. The chain combines TRBV3-1 with TRBJ1-2; 12 nucleotides line up with TRBD1. V was pared by 6 bases and J by 2 bases, with 10 bases of the junction left unmatched. The germline V gene encodes CDR1 LGHDT and CDR2 YNNKEL (reference sequence). CDR3 size: 17 residues.

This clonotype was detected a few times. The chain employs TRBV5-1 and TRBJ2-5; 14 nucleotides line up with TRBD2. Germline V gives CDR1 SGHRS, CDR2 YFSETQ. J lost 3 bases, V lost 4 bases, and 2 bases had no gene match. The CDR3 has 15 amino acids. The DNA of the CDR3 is TGCGCCAGCAGCCCGGGACTAGCGGGGGAAGAGACCCAGTACTTC. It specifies CASSPGLAGEETQYF.